The clone carrying this TCR beta chain was detected a few times. Its antigen is unidentified. The data were taken from a study of regulatory T cells in long-lasting Graves disease. Study-wide findings and caveats: TRBV28 was favored in persistent disease, as were TRBJ1-2 and TRBJ2-5.

Time point of the sample: newly diagnosed GD, antithyroid drugs for less than 3 months. PBMCs provided the RNA from which the TCR library was made. In Xi'an, China, an endocrinology department was the source of patients. Arm-PCR of CDR3 regions and iRepertoire HTBI primers were the basis on which TCR beta libraries were built. Using its own MiXCR run on the multiplex PCR reads, TCRdb lists one record per CDR3 protein. The sample contains roughly 560,000 distinct CDR3 sequences, around 12% of which appear only once. Germline V gene data show CDR1 as SEHNR and CDR2 as FQNEAQ (reference sequence). The CDR3 loop spans 19 amino acids. J lost 1 base, V lost 5 bases, and 14 bases had no gene match. This sample also belongs to another study, concerning T cells in Graves' hyperthyroidism and ophthalmopathy. That publication notes: In the first-round RT-PCR of the TCR CDR3, the HTBI primer set was used. The majority of expanded thyroid clonotypes above 0.001 also appeared in blood.

The clonotype originates from a woman aged 30 to 39 with Graves disease. This sample comprised peripheral blood mononuclear cells (PBMCs), obtained at new diagnosis, from a patient treated with antithyroid drugs. The J gene is TRBJ2-1, the V gene TRBV7-9; TRBD1 matches 10 bases. The CDR3 region is CASSLTNFGQGGSYNEQFF. CDR3 nucleotide sequence: TGTGCCAGCAGCCTGACCAACTTCGGACAGGGGGGTTCCTACAATGAGCAGTTCTTC. The entire variable domain, with the rest obtained from reference TRBV7-9 and TRBJ2-1, is as follows: DTGVSQNPRHKITKRGQNVTFRCDPISEHNRLYWYRQTLGQGPEFLTYFQNEAQLEKSRLLSDRFSAERPKGSFSTLEIQRTEQGDSAMYLCASSLTNFGQGGSYNEQFFGPGTRLTVL.